Listed here are 28 T cell receptor beta chains from one sample, sequenced in a study of T cell responses to AZD1222 COVID-19 vaccine. Produced via immunoSEQ multiplex PCR; TCRdb's table is partial and in-frame only. The data show fewer than 200,000 clones, 70% to 90% seen once. The sequencing used peripheral blood, collected on day 0 of AZD1222 vaccination. These receptor sequences come from an adult in good health.

This chain connects TRBV4-3 to TRBJ2-4, with TRBD2 matching 8 bases. V trimming: 4 bases; J trimming: 7 bases; junction bases outside the gene matches: 12. The germline V gene encodes CDR1 LGHNA and CDR2 YSLEER. The CDR3 is 16 amino acids. CDR3 nucleotides: TGCGCCAGCAGCCGCCAAGTGTCGGGAGGGGGTAACATTCAGTACTTC. It specifies CASSRQVSGGGNIQYF.

The chain has TRBV27 and TRBJ2-7, with 10 bases matching TRBD2. With 2 bases clipped from V and 1 base from J, the junction kept 5 bases outside the gene matches. Germline assignment: CDR1 MNHEY and CDR2 SMNVEV (reference sequence). CDR3 length equals 16 residues. CDR3: CASSLRLAGKSYEQYF. In DNA, the CDR3 is TGTGCCAGCAGTTTAAGACTAGCGGGCAAATCCTACGAGCAGTACTTC.

This clone was found a few times. CDR3 nucleotides: TGTGCCAGCAGTTCCCCGGTGGTCTTGGGAGGGAATGAGCAGTTCTTC. Protein: CASSSPVVLGGNEQFF. The rearrangement uses TRBV27 and TRBJ2-1; 7 positions agree with TRBD2. Germline CDR1 and CDR2: MNHEY and SMNVEV (reference sequence). This CDR3 comprises 16 residues. V shed 4 bases and J 7 bases; nucleotides not matched to a gene: 13.

The V call is TRBV19, the J call TRBJ2-2; 9 nucleotides align to TRBD2. This CDR3 is 16 amino acids long. CDR1 and CDR2 from the germline V gene are LNHDA and SQIVND (reference sequence). V lost 5 bases and J lost 7; bases outside the gene matches: 11. The CDR3 DNA reads as TGTGCCAGTAGTTCCCTAAGAGCGGGAGGAAACGGGGAGCTGTTTTTT. It encodes CASSSLRAGGNGELFF. Looking up the rest from reference TRBV19 and TRBJ2-2 gives the full variable domain: DGGITQSPKYLFRKEGQNVTLSCEQNLNHDAMYWYRQDPGQGLRLIYYSQIVNDFQKGDIAEGYSVSREKKESFPLTVTSAQKNPTAFYLCASSSLRAGGNGELFFGEGSRLTVL.

This rearrangement joins TRBV24-1 to TRBJ2-5; weak D call: TRBD1 (5 bases). The CDR3 runs 13 residues. Trimming stripped 3 bases from V and 4 bases from J, with 8 bases between. Per germline, CDR1 KGHDR and CDR2 SFDVKD. CDR3 bases: TGTGCCACCAGTGATGGGGCCGGAGAGACCCAGTACTTC. Its protein product is CATSDGAGETQYF.

This chain joins TRBV20-1 and TRBJ2-5; D gene uncertain. Germline-derived CDR1 and CDR2 are DFQATT and SNEGSKA (reference sequence). The length of the CDR3 is 10 residues. With 5 bases removed from V and 10 bases from J, the gap between germline ends came to 11 bases. Written as DNA, the CDR3 is TGCAGTGCTGCGGATATTGGCCAGTACTTC. Protein product: CSAADIGQYF.

The rearrangement joins TRBV29-1 to TRBJ2-1; TRBD2 matches at 9 bases. Germline V gives CDR1 SQVTM, CDR2 ANQGSEA. With 4 bases clipped from V and 3 bases from J, the junction kept 7 bases outside the gene matches. CDR3 length: 15 amino acids. The DNA of the CDR3 is TGCAGCGTTGCCCCTCAGACTAGCGGCTACAATGAGCAGTTCTTC. Its protein product is CSVAPQTSGYNEQFF.

This clone was seen a few times. V and J are TRBV5-1 and TRBJ2-1, with unresolved D. Germline CDR1 SGHRS, CDR2 YFSETQ. Trimming removed 2 bases from V and 0 bases from J, with 9 bases in between. The CDR3 has 15 residues. CDR3 coding DNA: TGCGCCAGCAGCTTAGACCCCACCTCCTACAATGAGCAGTTCTTC. Translation: CASSLDPTSYNEQFF.

V usage is TRBV5-5 and J usage is TRBJ2-6; tentative D call: TRBD2 (5 bases). V was shortened by 0 bases and J by 1 base, with 14 bases between the two germline ends. The length of the CDR3 is 18 residues. Germline loops: CDR1 SGHKS, CDR2 YYEKEE (reference sequence). The CDR3: CASSLERSGPSGANVLTF. The CDR3 DNA is TGTGCCAGCAGCTTGGAGCGAAGCGGACCGTCTGGGGCCAACGTCCTGACTTTC. The variable domain in full, with the rest retrieved from reference TRBV5-5 and TRBJ2-6, is DAGVTQSPTHLIKTRGQQVTLRCSPISGHKSVSWYQQVLGQGPQFIFQYYEKEERGRGNFPDRFSARQFPNYSSELNVNALLLGDSALYLCASSLERSGPSGANVLTFGAGSRLTVL.

The genes are TRBV30 and TRBJ2-2; 7 bases match TRBD2. The CDR3 runs 15 residues. V lost 3 bases and J lost 1; bases outside the gene matches: 5. CDR1 is GTSNPN, CDR2 SVGIG, per germline (reference sequence). In DNA, the CDR3 is TGTGCCTGGAGGCTTAGCGGGCGGAACACCGGGGAGCTGTTTTTT. It specifies CAWRLSGRNTGELFF.

The chain carries TRBV6-1 and TRBJ1-4, with D uncertain. This CDR3 spans 15 amino acids. In germline, CDR1 is MNHNS, CDR2 SASEGT. With 0 bases removed from V and 8 bases from J, the gap between germline ends came to 13 bases. The CDR3, as DNA: TGTGCCAGCAGTGAAGCTCCCACCGGGTGGGAAAAACTGTTTTTT. The encoded protein is CASSEAPTGWEKLFF.

V usage is TRBV6-6 and J usage is TRBJ2-1; the D gene is possibly TRBD2 (6 bases). Germline CDR1 is MNHNY and CDR2 is SVGAGI (reference sequence). The CDR3 runs 13 residues. The V end was cut by 5 bases, the J end by 3 bases, with 8 bases between. The CDR3 loop is CASSTGVYNEQFF. The DNA for the CDR3 is TGTGCCAGCAGTACGGGGGTCTACAATGAGCAGTTCTTC.

The V gene is TRBV2, the J gene TRBJ1-2; no reliable D call. Trimming removed 7 bases from V and 2 bases from J, with 17 bases in between. There are 15 residues in the CDR3. CDR1 is SNHLY, CDR2 FYNNEI, per germline. The CDR3 DNA reads as TGTGCCAGCACTCCTGGTCTGGGAAGCAACTATGGCTACACCTTC. Translation: CASTPGLGSNYGYTF.

The V gene is TRBV27, the J gene TRBJ2-1, with 12 bases identical to TRBD2. There are 16 residues in the CDR3. The germline gives CDR1 MNHEY, CDR2 SMNVEV (reference sequence). V lost 5 bases and J lost 3; bases outside the gene matches: 5. The CDR3 nucleotides read TGTGCCAGCAGTGGCTTACTAGCGGGGGGCTACAATGAGCAGTTCTTC. This gives the protein CASSGLLAGGYNEQFF.

V gene TRBV29-1 combines with J gene TRBJ1-2, with TRBD1 as a possible D gene (5 bases). Trimming cost V 7 bases and J 1 base, with 7 bases left between them. CDR3 length: 11 residues. Germline CDR1 reads SQVTM; CDR2 reads ANQGSEA. CDR3 loop: CSGQLNYGYTF. The CDR3 nucleotides are TGCAGCGGACAGCTTAACTATGGCTACACCTTC. The whole variable domain, remainder taken from reference TRBV29-1 and TRBJ1-2, is SAVISQKPSRDICQRGTSLTIQCQVDSQVTMMFWYRQQPGQSLTLIATANQGSEATYESGFVIDKFPISRPNLTFSTLTVSNMSPEDSSIYLCSGQLNYGYTFGSGTRLTVV.

V gene TRBV28 combines with J gene TRBJ1-2, with 8 bases matching TRBD1. This CDR3 spans 15 amino acids. Germline V gene lookup returns CDR1 MDHEN and CDR2 SYDVKM. V was pared by 5 bases and J by 4 bases, with 9 bases of the junction left unmatched. CDR3 sequence: CASSPGQGVFYGYTF. The DNA of the CDR3 is TGTGCCAGCAGTCCCGGACAGGGTGTATTCTATGGCTACACCTTC.

The chain couples TRBV6-6 to TRBJ1-5, with a possible D match to TRBD1 (5 bases). The CDR3 consists of 14 residues. The germline gives CDR1 MNHNY, CDR2 SVGAGI (reference sequence). With 6 bases removed from V and 3 bases from J, the gap between germline ends came to 12 bases. The CDR3 DNA follows: TGTGCCAGCAGCCAGGGTAAAGCCAATCAGCCCCAGCATTTT. Translating gives CASSQGKANQPQHF.

The chain links TRBV2 to TRBJ1-4, with TRBD1 matching over 9 bases. The CDR3 has 14 amino acids. Germline CDR1 and CDR2: SNHLY and FYNNEI. V dropped 10 bases and J dropped 3; count of bases not matched to a gene: 6. The DNA of the CDR3 is TGTGCCACCACAGGGGGCCCCTCTAATGAAAAACTGTTTTTT. This sequence encodes CATTGGPSNEKLFF.

This clone was observed a single time. The V call is TRBV3-1 (or the pseudogene TRBV3-2), the J call TRBJ2-6; D possibly uses TRBD1 or TRBD2 (7 bases each). V lost 4 bases and J 0 bases, leaving 16 bases between the germline ends. CDR3 length: 18 amino acids. CDR1 LGHDT and CDR2 YNNKEL come from the germline V gene (reference sequence). CDR3 nucleotide sequence: TGTGCCAGCAGCCGGCCAGGGGGAGGGAGCTCTGGGGCCAACGTCCTGACTTTC. This sequence encodes CASSRPGGGSSGANVLTF.

This rearrangement joins TRBV5-1 to TRBJ2-7; D is uncertain. The V gene lost 2 bases and the J gene lost 2 bases, with 14 bases spanning the gap. The CDR3 has 15 amino acids. CDR1 is SGHRS and CDR2 is YFSETQ in the germline V gene. In nucleotides, the CDR3 is TGCGCCAGCAGCTTAGGGCCTCAGGCCACCTACGAGCAGTACTTC. Amino acid sequence: CASSLGPQATYEQYF.

The chain combines TRBV6-5 with TRBJ1-3; perhaps TRBD1 as D (6 bases). With 11 bases removed from V and 2 bases from J, the gap between germline ends came to 19 bases. Germline V lookup: CDR1 MNHEY, CDR2 SVGAGI. The CDR3 has 15 amino acids. The CDR3 bases are TGTGCCTCCCAGAGGGGGTACGAACCTGGAAACACCATATATTTT. This sequence encodes CASQRGYEPGNTIYF.

The J gene is TRBJ1-2, the V gene TRBV29-1, with D uncertain. The CDR3 covers 12 residues. Germline CDR1 and CDR2: SQVTM and ANQGSEA. The V end was cut by 6 bases, the J end by 2 bases, with 10 bases between. The CDR3 spells CSVQDGNYGYTF. CDR3 DNA: TGCAGCGTCCAGGACGGAAACTATGGCTACACCTTC. The entire variable domain, with the rest obtained from reference TRBV29-1 and TRBJ1-2, is as follows: SAVISQKPSRDICQRGTSLTIQCQVDSQVTMMFWYRQQPGQSLTLIATANQGSEATYESGFVIDKFPISRPNLTFSTLTVSNMSPEDSSIYLCSVQDGNYGYTFGSGTRLTVV.

The chain carries TRBV6-6 and TRBJ1-2, with D perhaps matching TRBD1 (6 bases). Germline V gene data show CDR1 as MNHNY and CDR2 as SVGAGI (reference sequence). The CDR3 is 14 amino acids. V gave up 6 bases and J gave up 4 bases, with 15 bases separating them. The CDR3 DNA reads TGTGCCAGCAGCCTAACCGGGACATTCTATGGCTACACCTTC. Translating it yields CASSLTGTFYGYTF.

This clone was seen once. The chain links TRBV28 to TRBJ2-7; 8 bases fit TRBD1. The CDR3 spans 14 residues. Losses at the gene ends were 2 bases for V and 6 bases for J; bases not matched to a gene: 6. The V gene's germline CDR1 is MDHEN and CDR2 SYDVKM. In DNA, the CDR3 is TGTGCCAGCAGTTTAGGACAGGGTAACGGCGAGCAGTACTTC. Translated: CASSLGQGNGEQYF.

Details on this clone: At one boundary the junction diverges from the germline segment, which might be a read error. V usage is TRBV5-8 and J usage is TRBJ2-7; 7 positions match TRBD2. This CDR3 region has 12 residues. Germline assignment: CDR1 SGHTS and CDR2 YDEGEE. The CDR3 reads CASSWGGGGGYF. CDR3 nucleotides: TGTGCCAGCAGCTGGGGGGGAGGCGGCGGTTATTTC.

The chain joins TRBV6-2 or TRBV6-3 to TRBJ1-5; no reliable D call. Germline assignment: CDR1 MNHEY and CDR2 SVGEGT. The CDR3 runs 12 residues. V lost 5 bases, J lost 5 bases, and 7 bases lay in between. CDR3 in DNA: TGTGCCAGCAGTACGACCCATCAGCCCCAGCATTTT. Translation: CASSTTHQPQHF.

The chain recombines TRBV19 with TRBJ1-6; D is possibly TRBD1 (5 bases). Per the germline V gene, CDR1 is LNHDA and CDR2 is SQIVND (reference sequence). Trimming took 7 bases from V and 3 from J, leaving 13 bases between them. The CDR3 is 15 residues long. The CDR3 reads CASKTDRNYNSPLHF. In nucleotides, the CDR3 is TGTGCCAGTAAAACCGACAGAAACTATAATTCACCCCTCCACTTT.

Ten or more counts support this clone. V gene TRBV6-5 combines with J gene TRBJ1-6, with D unclear. Trimming took off 4 bases at V and 9 bases at J, with 16 bases between the two ends. Per germline, CDR1 MNHEY and CDR2 SVGAGI. There are 15 residues in the CDR3. CDR3 sequence reads: CASSLWPQTGSPLHF. CDR3 sequence (DNA): TGTGCCAGCAGTTTGTGGCCCCAAACTGGTTCACCCCTCCACTTT.